This TCR beta chain was found in a study of cytomegalovirus exposure and HLA in healthy donors. Whole-study findings and limits: Common viral pathogens were later found to be apparently linked to several of the most significant clusters.

Healthy bone marrow donors formed the donor group. Comments on this clone: The antigen is not known.

PCR primers comprised 60 Vbeta and 13 Jbeta primers. TCRdb keeps only in-frame clones here, not all; method: immunoSEQ multiplex PCR. The sample consists of over 140,000 clones, 75% to 85% of them appearing once. The CDR3 runs to 16 residues. In germline, CDR1 is SGHTA, CDR2 FQGTGA. Trimming took 5 bases from V and 3 from J, leaving 19 bases between them. The sample comprised PBMCs. This clonotype originated in a man over 45 in good health and CMV-seronegative. This sequence joins TRBV7-3 and TRBJ2-5; possible D gene TRBD1, 5 bases. CDR3 sequence (DNA): TGTGCCAGCAGCCCAACCCAGCGCCAGGGTGAAGAGACCCAGTACTTC. This translates into CASSPTQRQGEETQYF. The full variable domain, completed using reference TRBV7-3 and TRBJ2-5, is GAGVSQTPSNKVTEKGKYVELRCDPISGHTALYWYRQSLGQGPEFLIYFQGTGAADDSGLPNDRFFAVRPEGSVSTLKIQRTERGDSAVYLCASSPTQRQGEETQYFGPGTRLLVL.